This T cell receptor (beta chain) was identified during a study of blood T cell repertoires in COVID-19 (dated by TCRdb to 2018 to 2021). Describing the broader study: Collaborator samples came from the United States, Italy and Spain and covered acute and convalescent phases of COVID-19. The prospective study material was composed of cDNA or gDNA derived from T cells, B-cell-depleted T cells, or PBMCs. The samples were drawn from two sources: the first 160 participants of the ongoing ImmuneRACE study, and 1,254 subjects contributed by 6 global collaborators. Nearly every sample came with metadata listing a de-identified subject ID, COVID-19 status, age in years and sex. Where available, HLA class I and class II types were taken from metadata supplied by the sample provider and were not determined by assay-based typing. The repertoires were released in a freely available public database meant as a resource for research on the immune response to SARS-CoV-2. Deeply sampled blood TCRbeta repertoires from subjects exposed to, actively infected with, or recovered from COVID-19 were included in the dataset. General findings and caveats noted by the study authors: The quantity of clinical and demographic metadata differed by source and by participant and was supplied without curation.

The germline V gene provides CDR1 MDHEN and CDR2 SYDVKM. CDR3 length: 14 amino acids, cysteine to phenylalanine. The kept DNA is CDR3 alone, 42 bases in frame from the first base. V sheds 5 bases and J sheds 0 bases, leaving 8 bases between their ends. At one collaborating source in Seattle, patients were enrolled during active infection and were followed longitudinally through the course of disease. Each collaborating institution followed its own protocols to collect whole blood in K2EDTA tubes. For TCRbeta analysis, collaborators shipped samples in one of three forms: frozen whole blood, isolated PBMCs, or DNA extracted from either of those sample types. The immunoSEQ Assay, a bias-controlled multiplex PCR, was used to amplify TCRbeta CDR3 regions from genomic DNA. The authors processed their data as follows. Within the assay, amplification of reference gene primers was used to estimate how many nucleated cells each sample contained. Sequence reads were collapsed and filtered to measure the absolute abundance of every unique TCRbeta CDR3 rearrangement. For each sample, productive Simpson clonality was calculated as the square root of Simpson's diversity index across productive rearrangements. TCRdb took this table from immuneACCESS and kept in-frame rearrangements with V and J called. Such tables lack part of the clones; where checked against another copy, unresolved V genes explain under half of the gap, and the rest is unexplained. That table supplies the V and J calls and clone size; D and trimming were determined from the DNA. For this sample there are a few hundred thousand clones; approximately 90% appear just once. The ten largest clones add up to approximately 1.8% of the sample.

Remarks on this clone: The antigen this receptor binds is unknown. No much larger clonotype is one base removed from it; base qualities were not supplied.

Here the chain combines TRBV28 and TRBJ1-5, with TRBD1 as a weak D call on 5 bases. This receptor was identified in a woman aged 25 to 45 with COVID-19, enrolled during active disease. The specimen was peripheral blood. The nucleotide sequence reads as follows: TGTGCCAGCAGTGACAGAGTTAGCAATCAGCCCCAGCATTTT. Its protein product is CASSDRVSNQPQHF.